One TCR beta chain is described in this entry. Germline loops: CDR1 MNHEY, CDR2 SVGAGI. CDR3 length: 14 amino acids. The trim removed 7 bases at V and 5 bases at J, leaving 2 bases unmatched. Clones were sequenced by immunoSEQ multiplex PCR, and TCRdb holds only the in-frame ones, with some missing. This sample has fewer than 95,000 clones, with approximately 95% found just once. The entry originates in a study of technical replicates of blood from a handful of donors. This chain joins TRBV6-5 and TRBJ2-1; 13 nucleotides match TRBD2. The source is a human donor in good health. Material: T cells isolated from PBMCs. Here the CDR3 DNA reads TGTGCCAGCACCGGACTAGCGGGGGACAATGAGCAGTTCTTC. Translated, it gives CASTGLAGDNEQFF.